The clone carrying this TCR beta chain was seen a handful of times. This CDR3 is also generated by other DNA sequences in the sample. The table came from immunoSEQ multiplex PCR; TCRdb's copy has only in-frame clones and leaves some out. Altogether about 2.4 million clones are present, 80% to 95% being singletons, with the ten largest covering 0.35% to 0.45%. From germline, CDR1 is SEHNR and CDR2 FQNEAQ (reference sequence). CDR3 size: 13 residues. V lost 6 bases to trimming and J lost 3 bases; unmatched junction nucleotides: 4. This specimen comes from a study of shared clonotypes between healthy human individuals. Within Nashville, Tennessee resided all donors, each a Caucasian adult.

The receptor's source is a young man in good health. Some clones in this sample may be carry-over from other donors' samples. This chain links TRBV7-9 with TRBJ1-1, with 7 bases fitting TRBD1. The sample taken for sequencing was naive CD4+ T cells from PBMCs. The subset: CD45RA+ positively selected. DNA of the CDR3: TGTGCCAGCAGTTCTCAGGGGGACACTGAAGCTTTCTTT. Translation gives CASSSQGDTEAFF.